The sequence of this TCR beta chain was determined in a study of HIV-infected patients and healthy controls. Reverse transcription used 450 to 650 ng RNA and constant-region primers for alpha and beta. Using multiplexing indices, alpha and beta chain libraries were generated apart by chain-specific third strand synthesis. MiXCR, applied by TCRdb to the 5' RACE reads, yields one record per CDR3 protein. This sample has some 14,000 distinct CDR3 sequences; 9.5% to 15% occur once, and the top ten carry approximately 40%. Antiretroviral therapy had run roughly three months, about 14 weeks, before follow-up blood collection. The repertoire came from unfractionated whole blood and reflected all unsorted peripheral T cells. This CDR3 is 15 amino acids long. The V end was cut by 4 bases, the J end by 0 bases, with 13 bases between. Germline V gives CDR1 SGHRS, CDR2 YFSETQ. This clonotype was found many times.

This receptor was identified in an adult with HIV infection. The donor label of this sample is uncertain. This chain joins TRBV5-1 and TRBJ1-2; TRBD1 is a possible D gene (6 bases). Sequences were derived from blood, sampled during antiretroviral therapy. The CDR3 reads CASSGQDSPNYGYTF. As DNA, the CDR3 is TGCGCCAGCAGCGGGCAGGACAGTCCTAACTATGGCTACACCTTC.